This paragraph covers one TCR beta chain sequence. CDR1 is MNHEY, CDR2 SVGAGI, per germline. Losses at the gene ends were 7 bases for V and 4 bases for J; bases not matched to a gene: 8. The CDR3 consists of 15 residues. Profiling relied on immunoSEQ multiplex PCR, and the TCRdb table lists in-frame clones only, not all of them. The sample shows approximately 30,000 clones, less than 60% of them seen only once. The source of the sample is a study of cytotoxic CD8 clonotypes in ibrutinib-treated CLL. The specimen comprised PBMCs, sampled before ibrutinib treatment. The TCR originated in a human donor with chronic lymphocytic leukemia. The chain has TRBV6-5 and TRBJ2-5, with TRBD2 matching 11 bases. CDR3 sequence: CASTKLAGEGETQYF. The DNA for the CDR3 is TGTGCCAGCACCAAACTAGCGGGAGAAGGAGAGACCCAGTACTTC.